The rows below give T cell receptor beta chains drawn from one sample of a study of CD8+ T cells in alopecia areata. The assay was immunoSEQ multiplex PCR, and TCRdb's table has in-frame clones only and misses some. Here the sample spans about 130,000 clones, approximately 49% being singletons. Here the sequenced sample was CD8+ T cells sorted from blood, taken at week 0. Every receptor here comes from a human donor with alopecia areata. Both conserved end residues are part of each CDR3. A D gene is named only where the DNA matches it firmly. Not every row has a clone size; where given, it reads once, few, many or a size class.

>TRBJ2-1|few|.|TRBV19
CASSIGVGEGSYNEQFF
TGTGCCAGTAGTATAGGAGTGGGGGAAGGGTCCTACAATGAGCAGTTCTTC
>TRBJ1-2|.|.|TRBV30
CAWSATGRVIYGYTF
TGTGCCTGGAGCGCTACGGGACGAGTTATCTATGGCTACACCTTC
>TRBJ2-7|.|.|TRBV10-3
CAISEPKEPDEQYF
TGTGCCATCAGTGAGCCAAAAGAGCCCGACGAGCAGTACTTC
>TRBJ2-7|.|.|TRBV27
CASSTDRYYEQYF
TGTGCCAGCAGTACCGACAGATACTACGAGCAGTACTTC
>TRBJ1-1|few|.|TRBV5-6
CASSLLWGTPEAFF
TGTGCCAGCAGCTTGTTGTGGGGAACCCCTGAAGCTTTCTTT
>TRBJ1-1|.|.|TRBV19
CASSLGVNTEAFF
TGTGCCAGTAGTCTAGGAGTGAACACTGAAGCTTTCTTT
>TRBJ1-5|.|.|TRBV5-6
CASSWMDTNQPQHF
TGTGCCAGCAGCTGGATGGATACCAATCAGCCCCAGCATTTT
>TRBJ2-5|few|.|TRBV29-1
CSAPRTAGRETQYF
TGCAGCGCTCCTCGGACGGCCGGGCGAGAGACCCAGTACTTC
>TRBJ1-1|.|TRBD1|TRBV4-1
CASSHLEGQGDTEAFF
TGCGCCAGCAGCCACCTAGAAGGACAGGGTGACACTGAAGCTTTCTTT
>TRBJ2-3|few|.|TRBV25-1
CASSEYGGREGPDTQYF
TGTGCCAGCAGTGAATACGGGGGCAGGGAAGGCCCAGATACGCAGTATTTT